These 16 T cell receptor beta chains share one sample of origin, sequenced in a study of CD8 T cells in Susac syndrome. An input of roughly 0.5 to 1 ug of RNA was subjected to reverse transcription using random hexamers. TCRdb reanalysed the immunoSEQ multiplex PCR reads using MiXCR and keeps one entry per CDR3 protein. The sample lists approximately 190,000 distinct CDR3 sequences; under 95% were seen once. Sequencing input: CD4+ T cells from PBMCs. These TCRs come from a human donor in good health.

The rearrangement uses TRBV28 and TRBJ2-2; D is ambiguous. V lost 7 bases to trimming and J lost 4 bases, with 7 bases between them. Germline V CDR1 and CDR2: MDHEN, SYDVKM. The CDR3 has 12 residues. The CDR3 region is CASTGRTGELFF. CDR3 coding DNA: TGTGCCAGCACCGGACGCACCGGGGAGCTGTTTTTT.

The chain links TRBV27 to TRBJ1-6, with 8 bases that match TRBD1. Losses at the gene ends were 7 bases for V and 8 bases for J; bases not matched to a gene: 7. Germline lookup yields CDR1 MNHEY and CDR2 SMNVEV (reference sequence). The CDR3 has 14 residues. DNA for the CDR3: TGTGCCAGCAAGAACAGGGGGTTGGATTCACCCCTCCACTTT. It encodes CASKNRGLDSPLHF.

The chain has TRBV28 and TRBJ1-6, with 7 bases identical to TRBD1. The CDR3 consists of 13 residues. Unmatched junction bases numbered 6, after V lost 7 bases and J lost 9 bases. Germline V lookup: CDR1 MDHEN, CDR2 SYDVKM. In nucleotides, the CDR3 is TGTGCCAGCACCGTACAGGGGAGTTCACCCCTCCACTTT. Translated: CASTVQGSSPLHF.

The V call is TRBV28, the J call TRBJ2-7; maybe TRBD2 (5 bases). The germline V gene has CDR1 MDHEN and CDR2 SYDVKM. The ends were cut back, 3 bases at V and 6 bases at J, with 12 bases in the middle. CDR3 length equals 13 residues. The CDR3 DNA is TGTGCCAGCAGTTTGAGGGTGTTGGTCGAGCAGTACTTC. This codes for CASSLRVLVEQYF.

This sequence joins TRBV29-1 and TRBJ1-1; 8 nucleotides line up with TRBD1. There are 12 residues in the CDR3. The germline CDR1 and CDR2 sequences are SQVTM and ANQGSEA. J gave up 1 base and V 7 bases, and 2 bases lay outside the gene matches. CDR3 loop: CSGGQGNTEAFF. The CDR3 nucleotides read TGCAGCGGCGGACAGGGGAACACTGAAGCTTTCTTT.

This chain connects TRBV7-9 to TRBJ1-1; D is uncertain. The V end was cut by 5 bases, the J end by 6 bases, with 13 bases between. Per the germline V gene, CDR1 is SEHNR and CDR2 is FQNEAQ (reference sequence). CDR3 length: 13 residues. CDR3 sequence reads: CASSLPGRPEAFF. The CDR3 nucleotides are TGTGCCAGCAGCCTCCCTGGCAGGCCTGAAGCTTTCTTT. The full variable domain, rest sourced from reference TRBV7-9 and TRBJ1-1, is DTGVSQNPRHKITKRGQNVTFRCDPISEHNRLYWYRQTLGQGPEFLTYFQNEAQLEKSRLLSDRFSAERPKGSFSTLEIQRTEQGDSAMYLCASSLPGRPEAFFGQGTRLTVV.

V gene TRBV29-1 combines with J gene TRBJ1-5; the D gene is possibly TRBD1 (5 bases). The V end lost 6 bases, the J end lost 0 bases, and 18 bases lay between the germline ends. This CDR3 spans 16 amino acids. Germline CDR1 and CDR2: SQVTM and ANQGSEA. The CDR3 protein is CSVPGQGPYSNQPQHF. The DNA for the CDR3 is TGCAGCGTCCCGGGGCAGGGCCCTTATAGCAATCAGCCCCAGCATTTT.

The chain uses TRBV7-6 and TRBJ2-2; TRBD1 matches 7 bases. CDR1 is SGHVS and CDR2 is FNYEAQ in the germline V gene. CDR3 length: 16 residues. J lost 8 bases, V lost 1 base, and 10 bases had no gene match. The DNA for the CDR3 is TGTGCCAGCAGCTTAGGAGGCAGGGGGAAGTCTGGGGAGCTGTTTTTT. It is translated as CASSLGGRGKSGELFF.

The V gene is TRBV20-1, the J gene TRBJ2-3, with a tentative D call TRBD2 (5 bases). The ends were cut back, 1 base at V and 5 bases at J, with 10 bases in the middle. CDR1 and CDR2 from the germline V gene are DFQATT and SNEGSKA (reference sequence). CDR3 length: 13 residues. For the CDR3, the DNA is TGCAGTGCTAGAGCGGCGGGCGGAGATACGCAGTATTTT. Protein product: CSARAAGGDTQYF.

V gene TRBV20-1 combines with J gene TRBJ1-2; 8 bases map to TRBD1. The germline V gene encodes CDR1 DFQATT and CDR2 SNEGSKA (reference sequence). This CDR3 has 17 amino acids. V was pared by 0 bases and J by 6 bases, with 15 bases of the junction left unmatched. CDR3 sequence (DNA): TGCAGTGCTAGAGATCCCCAGGGGGCCTGGGGATATCATGGCTACACCTTC. Its translation: CSARDPQGAWGYHGYTF.

The rearrangement links TRBV5-1 to TRBJ1-2, with 11 bases that match TRBD1. Trimming cost V 3 bases and J 8 bases; bases outside gene matches: 6. This CDR3 is built from 14 residues. Germline V lookup: CDR1 SGHRS, CDR2 YFSETQ. CDR3: CASSSGQGARGYTF. CDR3 nucleotide sequence: TGCGCCAGCAGCTCCGGACAGGGGGCACGCGGCTACACCTTC.

CDR3 residues: CASRTGFSSYNSPLHF. Here the CDR3 DNA reads TGCGCCAGCAGGACAGGCTTTAGCTCCTATAATTCACCCCTCCACTTT. V usage is TRBV5-1 and J usage is TRBJ1-6; D is perhaps TRBD1 (6 bases). The ends were cut back, 5 bases at V and 0 bases at J, with 12 bases in the middle. The length of the CDR3 is 16 residues. CDR1 and CDR2 (germline): SGHRS, YFSETQ.

J is TRBJ2-4 and V is TRBV5-4; TRBD2 matches 7 bases. Germline V lookup: CDR1 SGHNT, CDR2 YYREEE (reference sequence). This CDR3 has 15 residues. The V and J ends lost 5 bases and 7 bases, in that order; junction bases with no gene match: 12. CDR3 bases: TGTGCCAGCAGTCCGGGGGGTACGGGATGGAACATTCAGTACTTC. Protein sequence: CASSPGGTGWNIQYF.

The chain recombines TRBV28 with TRBJ1-1; the D gene is possibly TRBD1 (5 bases). Trimming cost V 6 bases and J 6 bases, with 17 bases left between them. This CDR3 spans 14 amino acids. CDR1 and CDR2 (germline): MDHEN, SYDVKM. The CDR3 coding sequence is TGTGCCAGCAGGAGGGGTGGGAACAACCCTGAAGCTTTCTTT. Its translation is CASRRGGNNPEAFF.

The chain links TRBV5-4 to TRBJ1-1; a weak D match, TRBD1 (6 bases). V was shortened by 6 bases and J by 1 base, with 16 bases between the two germline ends. This CDR3 comprises 15 residues. Germline CDR1 and CDR2: SGHNT and YYREEE (reference sequence). The CDR3 region is CASKTGGGQNTEAFF. The CDR3 DNA is TGTGCCAGCAAAACGGGGGGGGGACAGAACACTGAAGCTTTCTTT.

This rearrangement joins TRBV6-1 to TRBJ1-2; D not certain. The CDR3 runs to 13 residues. Deletions cut 7 bases from V and 4 bases from J, with 13 bases between. CDR1 MNHNS and CDR2 SASEGT come from the germline V gene. CDR3 sequence (DNA): TGTGCCAGCACCGAAAGGGCCGGCTATGGCTACACCTTC. Translated, it gives CASTERAGYGYTF.